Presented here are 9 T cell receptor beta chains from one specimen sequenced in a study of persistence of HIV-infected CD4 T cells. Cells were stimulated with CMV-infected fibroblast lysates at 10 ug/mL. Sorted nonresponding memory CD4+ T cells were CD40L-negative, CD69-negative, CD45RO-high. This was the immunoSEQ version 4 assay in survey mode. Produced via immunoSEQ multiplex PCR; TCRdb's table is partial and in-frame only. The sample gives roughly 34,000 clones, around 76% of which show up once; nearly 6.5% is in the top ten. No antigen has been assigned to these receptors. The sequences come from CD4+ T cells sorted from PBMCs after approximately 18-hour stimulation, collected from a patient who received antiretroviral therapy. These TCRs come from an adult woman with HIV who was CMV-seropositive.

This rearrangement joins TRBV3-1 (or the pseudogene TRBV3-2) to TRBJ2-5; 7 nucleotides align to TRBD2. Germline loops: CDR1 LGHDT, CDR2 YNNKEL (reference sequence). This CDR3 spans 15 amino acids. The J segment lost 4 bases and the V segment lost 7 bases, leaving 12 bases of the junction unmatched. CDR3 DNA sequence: TGTGCCAGCACCGGGGGAGGGAGTGGGGGAGAGACCCAGTACTTC. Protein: CASTGGGSGGETQYF.

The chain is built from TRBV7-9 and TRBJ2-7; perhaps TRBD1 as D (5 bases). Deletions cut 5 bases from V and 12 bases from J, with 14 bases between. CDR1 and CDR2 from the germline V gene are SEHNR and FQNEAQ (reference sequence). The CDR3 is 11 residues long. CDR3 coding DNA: TGTGCCAGCAGCGACCAGGGTATACGGTACTTC. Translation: CASSDQGIRYF.

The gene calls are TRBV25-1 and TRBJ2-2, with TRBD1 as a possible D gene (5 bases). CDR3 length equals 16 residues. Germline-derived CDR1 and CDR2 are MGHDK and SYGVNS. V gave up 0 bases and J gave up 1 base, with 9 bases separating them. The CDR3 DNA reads TGTGCCAGCAGTGAATATGGCAGGGTGAACACCGGGGAGCTGTTTTTT. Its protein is CASSEYGRVNTGELFF.

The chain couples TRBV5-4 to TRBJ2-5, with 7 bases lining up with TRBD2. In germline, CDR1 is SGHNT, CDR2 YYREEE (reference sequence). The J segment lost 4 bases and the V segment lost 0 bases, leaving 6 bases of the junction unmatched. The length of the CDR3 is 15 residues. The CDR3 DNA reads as TGTGCCAGCAGCTTGGGGGGGGGTTTACCAGAGACCCAGTACTTC. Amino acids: CASSLGGGLPETQYF.

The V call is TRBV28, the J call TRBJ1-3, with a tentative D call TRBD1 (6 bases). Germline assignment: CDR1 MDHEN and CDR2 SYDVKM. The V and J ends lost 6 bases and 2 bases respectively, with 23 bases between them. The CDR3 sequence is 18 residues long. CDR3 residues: CASSLTLTGTGAGNTIYF. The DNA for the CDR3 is TGTGCCAGCAGCCTAACCCTGACAGGTACCGGAGCTGGAAACACCATATATTTT.

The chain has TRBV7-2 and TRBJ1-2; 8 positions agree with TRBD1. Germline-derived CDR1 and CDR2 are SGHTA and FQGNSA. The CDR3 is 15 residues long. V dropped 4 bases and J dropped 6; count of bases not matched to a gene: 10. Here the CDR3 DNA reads TGTGCCAGCAGCTCAGGACAGGGTCTATCTAATGGCTACACCTTC. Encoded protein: CASSSGQGLSNGYTF. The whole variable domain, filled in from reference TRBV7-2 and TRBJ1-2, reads GAGVSQSPSNKVTEKGKDVELRCDPISGHTALYWYRQSLGQGLEFLIYFQGNSAPDKSGLPSDRFSAERTGGSVSTLTIQRTQQEDSAVYLCASSSGQGLSNGYTFGSGTRLTVV.

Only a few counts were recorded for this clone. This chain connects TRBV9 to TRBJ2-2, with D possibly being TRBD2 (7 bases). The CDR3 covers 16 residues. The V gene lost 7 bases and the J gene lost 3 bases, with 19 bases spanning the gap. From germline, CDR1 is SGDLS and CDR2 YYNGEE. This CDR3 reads CASEFDGGAHTGELFF. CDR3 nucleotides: TGTGCCAGCGAATTTGATGGGGGGGCGCACACCGGGGAGCTGTTTTTT.

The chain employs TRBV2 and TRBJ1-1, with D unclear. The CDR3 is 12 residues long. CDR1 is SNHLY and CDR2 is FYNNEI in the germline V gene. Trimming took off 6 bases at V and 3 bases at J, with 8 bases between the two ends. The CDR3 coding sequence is TGTGCCAGCAGGCAGTGGGACACTGAAGCTTTCTTT. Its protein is CASRQWDTEAFF.

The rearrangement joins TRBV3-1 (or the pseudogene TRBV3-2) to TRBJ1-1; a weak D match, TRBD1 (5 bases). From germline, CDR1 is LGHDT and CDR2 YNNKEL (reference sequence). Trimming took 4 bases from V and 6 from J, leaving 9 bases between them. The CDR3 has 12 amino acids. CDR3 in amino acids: CASSLGGPEAFF. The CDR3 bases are TGTGCCAGCAGCCTGGGGGGTCCTGAAGCTTTCTTT.